The clone carrying this T cell receptor (beta chain) was seen a few times. Its specificity is not known. These data are taken from a study of a mutant IDH1 vaccine in newly diagnosed glioma. Regarding time point: week 5, during vaccination. Vaccination comprised doses that each held 300 ug of mutant IDH1 20-mer peptide, plus topical imiquimod. TCRdb keeps only in-frame clones here, not all; method: immunoSEQ multiplex PCR. Of about 38,000 clones listed, roughly 74% are singletons. The germline CDR1 and CDR2 sequences are SEHNR and FQNEAQ (reference sequence). V was clipped by 3 bases and J by 8 bases, with 10 bases between them. The CDR3 has 13 residues.

The sequence was collected from a man aged 40-49 years with glioma. This chain uses TRBV7-9 with TRBJ1-4, with D perhaps TRBD1 (6 bases). The source material was PBMCs, sampled from a glioma patient whose treatment included an IDH1 peptide vaccine. CDR3 sequence reads: CASSLDSSEKLFF. The CDR3 DNA follows: TGTGCCAGCAGCTTGGACAGTAGCGAAAAACTGTTTTTT.